Following are 26 T cell receptor beta chains from one sample sequenced in a study of early T cells in non-severe SARS-CoV-2 infection. TCRdb used MiXCR to reprocess the 5' RACE reads, holding one entry per CDR3 protein. The table includes 25,000 to 30,000 distinct CDR3 sequences, around 4.4% detected once. Sequencing used whole blood. All receptors derive from an adult who was a healthcare worker with PCR-confirmed SARS-CoV-2 infection or an uninfected control (not recorded which).

The sample holds many counts of this clonotype. The rearrangement joins TRBV5-1 to TRBJ2-2, with D maybe TRBD1 (5 bases). Per the germline V gene, CDR1 is SGHRS and CDR2 is YFSETQ. The V end was cut by 0 bases, the J end by 1 base, with 7 bases between. There are 15 residues in the CDR3. CDR3 DNA sequence: TGCGCCAGCAGCTTGGCCAGGGTGAACACCGGGGAGCTGTTTTTT. Translating gives CASSLARVNTGELFF.

This clonotype was found many times. J is TRBJ2-1 and V is TRBV20-1; 11 bases agree with TRBD1. The ends lost 5 bases at V and 8 bases at J; junction bases unmatched: 11. In germline, CDR1 is DFQATT, CDR2 SNEGSKA (reference sequence). This CDR3 spans 15 amino acids. CDR3 in amino acids: CSAPDRGRRKDEQFF. DNA of the CDR3: TGCAGTGCTCCGGACAGGGGGCGCCGGAAGGATGAGCAGTTCTTC.

This clonotype was recorded many times. The rearrangement links TRBV12-3 or TRBV12-4 to TRBJ2-1; D unresolved. This CDR3 has 15 residues. The V end was cut by 3 bases, the J end by 0 bases, with 9 bases between. The CDR3 DNA is TGTGCCAGCAGTTTCGTAGAGTTCTCCTACAATGAGCAGTTCTTC. Amino acid sequence: CASSFVEFSYNEQFF.

This clonotype was seen ten or more times. The chain couples TRBV7-2 to TRBJ2-1; TRBD1 matches at 8 bases. The length of the CDR3 is 17 residues. Germline loops: CDR1 SGHTA, CDR2 FQGNSA. The trim removed 4 bases at V and 6 bases at J, leaving 14 bases unmatched. The CDR3 protein is CASSSPGQGLWSNEQFF. CDR3 DNA sequence: TGTGCCAGCAGCTCCCCTGGACAGGGCCTTTGGTCCAATGAGCAGTTCTTC.

The sample holds many counts of this clonotype. The V call is TRBV29-1, the J call TRBJ2-3; 8 bases map to TRBD1. V dropped 8 bases and J dropped 5; count of bases not matched to a gene: 6. From germline, CDR1 is SQVTM and CDR2 ANQGSEA. The CDR3 sequence is 12 residues long. The CDR3 DNA sequence: TGCAGCACCATCACAGGGGGAGATACGCAGTATTTT. It is translated as CSTITGGDTQYF.

This clonotype was observed at least ten times. The chain couples TRBV19 to TRBJ1-2; D not certain. Germline lookup yields CDR1 LNHDA and CDR2 SQIVND (reference sequence). V was trimmed by 7 bases and J by 2 bases, leaving 20 bases between them. CDR3 length: 16 residues. The CDR3 DNA reads TGTGCCAGTACCCCTCGTGGGCAGGAGGAGAACTATGGCTACACCTTC. It yields the protein CASTPRGQEENYGYTF.

Many counts were recorded for this clonotype. The J gene is TRBJ1-1, the V gene TRBV25-1; no definite D call. CDR1 MGHDK and CDR2 SYGVNS come from the germline V gene. V dropped 3 bases and J dropped 4 bases, with 15 bases sitting between them. The CDR3 spans 15 residues. The CDR3 spells CASSEGHRPLTEAFF. For the CDR3, the DNA is TGTGCCAGCAGTGAGGGTCACAGACCACTCACTGAAGCTTTCTTT. The full variable domain, with the rest looked up from reference TRBV25-1 and TRBJ1-1, is EADIYQTPRYLVIGTGKKITLECSQTMGHDKMYWYQQDPGMELHLIHYSYGVNSTEKGDLSSESTVSRIRTEHFPLTLESARPSHTSQYLCASSEGHRPLTEAFFGQGTRLTVV.

This clonotype was observed many times. This chain joins TRBV4-3 and TRBJ2-3; D perhaps matches TRBD1 (6 bases). The CDR3 sequence is 14 residues long. V lost 1 base and J 5 bases, leaving 10 bases between the germline ends. Germline CDR1 and CDR2: LGHNA and YSLEER. The CDR3 loop is CASSQGGPGDTQYF. The CDR3 DNA is TGCGCCAGCAGCCAAGGGGGGCCCGGAGATACGCAGTATTTT.

This clonotype was recorded many times. The V and J genes are TRBV20-1 and TRBJ2-7; D unclear. V lost 0 bases, J lost 1 base, and 4 bases lay in between. The germline CDR1 and CDR2 sequences are DFQATT and SNEGSKA (reference sequence). This CDR3 region has 12 residues. The CDR3 region has the DNA TGCAGTGCTAGAGATATGTCCTACGAGCAGTACTTC. Translation gives CSARDMSYEQYF.

This clonotype has ten or more counts. The genes are TRBV5-1 and TRBJ2-5, with D unresolved. The CDR3 totals 14 residues. Germline V gene sequence: CDR1 SGHRS, CDR2 YFSETQ. V lost 1 base and J 2 bases, leaving 9 bases between the germline ends. The DNA of the CDR3 is TGCGCCAGCAGCTTGAGAGCTGGTCAAGAGACCCAGTACTTC. Protein sequence: CASSLRAGQETQYF.

This clonotype was seen at least ten times. The chain combines TRBV6-5 with TRBJ1-2, with D tentatively TRBD1 (5 bases). The CDR3 extends over 14 amino acids. V lost 6 bases, J lost 4 bases, and 15 bases lay in between. The germline V gene has CDR1 MNHEY and CDR2 SVGAGI. The CDR3 region is CASSPAGTSYGYTF. In DNA form, the CDR3 reads TGTGCCAGCAGCCCCGCCGGGACTTCCTATGGCTACACCTTC.

This clonotype was detected ten times or more. The gene calls are TRBV7-2 and TRBJ1-5, with D unclear. From germline, CDR1 is SGHTA and CDR2 FQGNSA. This CDR3 has 15 residues. V was pared by 1 base and J by 3 bases, with 10 bases between. CDR3 in amino acids: CASSLDGRNNQPQHF. The CDR3 bases are TGTGCCAGCAGCTTAGACGGCCGGAACAATCAGCCCCAGCATTTT. Full variable domain (missing parts from reference TRBV7-2 and TRBJ1-5): GAGVSQSPSNKVTEKGKDVELRCDPISGHTALYWYRQSLGQGLEFLIYFQGNSAPDKSGLPSDRFSAERTGGSVSTLTIQRTQQEDSAVYLCASSLDGRNNQPQHFGDGTRLSIL.

This clonotype was picked up many times. The chain recombines TRBV20-1 with TRBJ2-7; 7 nucleotides align to TRBD2. Germline CDR1 is DFQATT and CDR2 is SNEGSKA (reference sequence). V shed 3 bases and J 1 base; nucleotides not matched to a gene: 12. CDR3 length equals 16 residues. The CDR3 region has the DNA TGCAGTGCTAGGACCCCCCTAAGCGGGAATTCCTACGAGCAGTACTTC. This sequence encodes CSARTPLSGNSYEQYF.

Ten or more counts support this clonotype. The V and J genes are TRBV5-1 and TRBJ2-1; TRBD2 matches at 8 bases. CDR1 and CDR2 from the germline V gene are SGHRS and YFSETQ. With V trimmed by 1 base and J by 8 bases, 11 bases remained unmatched. The CDR3 length is 16 residues. The CDR3: CASSLLSGGPKDEQFF. The CDR3, as DNA: TGCGCCAGCAGCTTGCTGTCGGGAGGGCCTAAAGATGAGCAGTTCTTC.

The chain employs TRBV6-5 and TRBJ1-1; D not certain. This CDR3 has 13 residues. V was clipped by 6 bases and J by 3 bases, with 11 bases between them. Germline values: CDR1 MNHEY, CDR2 SVGAGI. CDR3 amino acids: CASSPSRYTEAFF. The CDR3 DNA reads as TGTGCCAGCAGCCCCAGCCGATACACTGAAGCTTTCTTT.

This clonotype has ten or more counts. The rearrangement links TRBV12-3 or TRBV12-4 to TRBJ2-3; 8 positions agree with TRBD2. CDR3 length: 15 amino acids. The V segment lost 3 bases and the J segment 2 bases; nucleotides outside the gene matches: 4. CDR3 coding DNA: TGTGCCAGCAGTTTTTCCGGGAGGGCCACAGATACGCAGTATTTT. It yields the protein CASSFSGRATDTQYF.

In its sample, this clonotype was seen many times. V usage is TRBV6-2 or TRBV6-3 and J usage is TRBJ1-6; TRBD1 might be the D (6 bases). The CDR3 is made up of 16 amino acids. Germline V gene sequence: CDR1 MNHEY, CDR2 SVGEGT. V was pared by 6 bases and J by 8 bases, with 20 bases between. CDR3 amino acids: CASSPDSSSPYSPLHF. Written as DNA, the CDR3 is TGTGCCAGCAGCCCGGACAGCTCGTCTCCGTATTCACCCCTCCACTTT.

This clonotype occurred many times. CDR3 protein: CASSSRQLQGRNTEAFF. CDR3 bases: TGTGCCAGCAGTTCTCGTCAGTTACAGGGGCGGAACACTGAAGCTTTCTTT. V is TRBV12-3 or TRBV12-4 and J is TRBJ1-1, with TRBD1 matching 7 bases. Trimming removed 4 bases from V and 1 base from J; junction bases left unmatched: 12. CDR3 size: 17 residues.

The chain employs TRBV11-2 and TRBJ2-7; 12 bases line up with TRBD2. CDR1 is SGHAT, CDR2 FQNNGV, per germline. The V gene end was trimmed by 5 bases and the J gene end by 6 bases; junction bases not matched to a gene: 8. CDR3 length equals 15 residues. This chain's CDR3 is CASSTGTSGRGEQYV. In DNA, the CDR3 is TGTGCCAGCAGCACGGGGACTAGCGGGCGAGGCGAGCAGTACGTC.

There are many counts of this clonotype. This chain uses TRBV4-3 with TRBJ2-3; D perhaps matches TRBD2 (5 bases). CDR3 size: 12 residues. Germline CDR1 is LGHNA and CDR2 is YSLEER. V dropped 0 bases and J dropped 12 bases, with 10 bases sitting between them. CDR3 nucleotides: TGCGCCAGCAGCCAAGAACGGGGAAATCAGTATTTT. Protein sequence: CASSQERGNQYF.

This clonotype was detected ten times or more. V and J are TRBV7-2 and TRBJ2-7, with 14 nucleotides matching TRBD2. The length of the CDR3 is 15 residues. Trimming cost V 5 bases and J 6 bases; bases outside gene matches: 6. Germline V lookup: CDR1 SGHTA, CDR2 FQGNSA. The CDR3 spells CASSPGLAGASEQYV. The CDR3 DNA reads TGTGCCAGCAGCCCGGGACTAGCGGGAGCATCCGAGCAGTACGTC.

This clonotype was seen at least ten times. The CDR3, as DNA: TGTGCCAGCAGGACTAGCGGGAAGAGCTCCTACAATGAGCAGTTCTTC. Translation: CASRTSGKSSYNEQFF. The chain uses TRBV27 and TRBJ2-1; 11 bases map to TRBD2. The CDR3 sequence is 16 residues long. With V trimmed by 6 bases and J by 0 bases, 4 bases remained unmatched. The germline V gene has CDR1 MNHEY and CDR2 SMNVEV (reference sequence).

This clonotype was recorded at least ten times. In DNA form, the CDR3 reads TGTGCCACCTTAGGACTAGGAAAAGAGACCCAGTACTTC. This gives the protein CATLGLGKETQYF. The V and J genes are TRBV7-9 and TRBJ2-5; 7 bases agree with TRBD2. J was trimmed by 3 bases and V by 10 bases; bases with no gene match: 8. Germline V CDR1 and CDR2: SEHNR, FQNEAQ (reference sequence). The CDR3 consists of 13 residues.

Within the sample, this clonotype is medium-sized. The chain recombines TRBV12-3 or TRBV12-4 with TRBJ2-5, with unresolved D. The V gene lost 6 bases and the J gene lost 4 bases, with 12 bases spanning the gap. The CDR3 spans 13 residues. DNA of the CDR3: TGTGCCAGCAGAAGTGGGGTTTCAGAGACCCAGTACTTC. Protein product: CASRSGVSETQYF.

This chain joins TRBV11-2 and TRBJ2-5; D ambiguous. This CDR3 spans 14 amino acids. Deletions cut 1 base from V and 4 bases from J, with 10 bases between. Germline V CDR1 and CDR2: SGHAT, FQNNGV. The CDR3 DNA sequence: TGTGCCAGCAGCTTAGGGGTCTTGGTAGAGACCCAGTACTTC. Protein sequence: CASSLGVLVETQYF.

This clonotype was counted many times. This rearrangement joins TRBV12-3 or TRBV12-4 to TRBJ2-1; D call uncertain. The CDR3 runs 15 residues. V was clipped by 0 bases and J by 11 bases, with 17 bases between them. CDR3 coding DNA: TGTGCCAGCAGTTTAGCCGCCCCGGTGGCCATTCAGCAGTTCTTC. It encodes CASSLAAPVAIQQFF.